The clone carrying this TCR beta chain was counted ten times or more. CDR1 and CDR2 from the germline V gene are LGHNA and YSLEER. This CDR3 comprises 13 residues. Trimming took off 1 base at V and 4 bases at J, with 6 bases between the two ends. This entry is derived from a study of T-cell memory formation after mild COVID-19. TCRdb re-analysed the 5' RACE reads in MiXCR, keeping a single row per CDR3 protein. The sample lists more than 25,000 distinct CDR3 sequences, about 16% occurring once. This chain links TRBV4-3 with TRBJ2-3; unclear D gene. The TCR originated in an adult who had mild COVID-19 (a few samples of this study predate the infection). Cell type and time point are not known. The source material was PBMCs or a T cell subset sorted from them (not recorded which). The CDR3 bases are TGCGCCAGCAGCCAAGTAATCTCAGATACGCAGTATTTT. Amino acids: CASSQVISDTQYF.